These T cell receptor beta chains were read from a single sample in a study of STAT5B mutations in CD4+ large granular lymphocyte leukemia. This table comes from immunoSEQ multiplex PCR, and its TCRdb copy is limited to in-frame clones, with some not included. Here the sample spans around 50,000 clones, roughly 80% being singletons. Sequences were obtained from CD4+ T cells from blood buffy coats. These receptors were collected from a human donor in good health. Both conserved end residues are part of each CDR3. The D gene is left open where the match is weak. Clone sizes are given selectively: once, few, many, or a class where the clone is expanded.

j_call: TRBJ2-5; clone_size: -; d_call: TRBD1; v_call: TRBV29-1; cdr3_nt: TGCAGCGTCTCATTCGGGACAGGGGGCCAAGAGACCCAGTACTTC; cdr3_aa: CSVSFGTGGQETQYF
j_call: TRBJ1-2; clone_size: -; d_call: -; v_call: TRBV28; cdr3_nt: TGTGCCAGCAGTCTCGACGACTACTATGGCTACACCTTC; cdr3_aa: CASSLDDYYGYTF
j_call: TRBJ2-2; clone_size: once; d_call: TRBD2; v_call: TRBV7-3; cdr3_nt: TGTGCCAGCAGGACTAGCGGAGCCTCCGGGGAGCTGTTTTTT; cdr3_aa: CASRTSGASGELFF
j_call: TRBJ2-7; clone_size: -; d_call: -; v_call: TRBV28; cdr3_nt: TGTGCCAGCAGTTTAAAGGGCTACGAGCAGTACTTC; cdr3_aa: CASSLKGYEQYF
j_call: TRBJ2-7; clone_size: -; d_call: TRBD2; v_call: TRBV7-2; cdr3_nt: TGTGCCAGCAGCTTACGACTAGCGGGACCCTACGAGCAGTACTTC; cdr3_aa: CASSLRLAGPYEQYF
j_call: TRBJ2-1; clone_size: -; d_call: TRBD1; v_call: TRBV5-4; cdr3_nt: TGTGCCAGCAGCCCGGGACAGGGGGCAGCGTCCTACAATGAGCAGTTCTTC; cdr3_aa: CASSPGQGAASYNEQFF
j_call: TRBJ2-7; clone_size: once; d_call: TRBD1; v_call: TRBV19; cdr3_nt: TGTGCCAGTAGTGAAGGGACAGGGCTCTACGAGCAGTACTTC; cdr3_aa: CASSEGTGLYEQYF
j_call: TRBJ2-4; clone_size: -; d_call: -; v_call: TRBV2; cdr3_nt: TGTGCCAGCAGTGAACGTCAGGGGGGGAACATTCAGTACTTC; cdr3_aa: CASSERQGGNIQYF
j_call: TRBJ2-2; clone_size: -; d_call: TRBD2; v_call: TRBV6-5; cdr3_nt: TGTGCCAGCAGCCTAGGACTAGCGGGGGCCGGGGAGCTGTTTTTT; cdr3_aa: CASSLGLAGAGELFF
j_call: TRBJ2-1; clone_size: -; d_call: -; v_call: TRBV7-6; cdr3_nt: TGTGCCAGCAGCTCCCTGAGGGCTGGGAATGAGCAGTTCTTC; cdr3_aa: CASSSLRAGNEQFF
j_call: TRBJ1-1; clone_size: -; d_call: -; v_call: TRBV6-1; cdr3_nt: TGTGCCAGCAGTGTTCTCATCCGGGCTGAAGCTTTCTTT; cdr3_aa: CASSVLIRAEAFF
j_call: TRBJ1-6; clone_size: once; d_call: -; v_call: TRBV5-6; cdr3_nt: TGTGCCAGCAGCTTGAGGGACGGTAGGAATAGATCACCCCTCCACTTT; cdr3_aa: CASSLRDGRNRSPLHF
j_call: TRBJ1-2; clone_size: -; d_call: -; v_call: TRBV5-6; cdr3_nt: TGTGCCAGCAGCTTGGACAGTCCCATAGGGAACTATGGCTACACCTTC; cdr3_aa: CASSLDSPIGNYGYTF
j_call: TRBJ2-5; clone_size: -; d_call: -; v_call: TRBV6-5; cdr3_nt: TGTGCCAGCAGGAAGACAGGTGGGACCCAGTACTTC; cdr3_aa: CASRKTGGTQYF
j_call: TRBJ2-1; clone_size: -; d_call: -; v_call: TRBV29-1; cdr3_nt: TGCAGCACAAAAGGCGGGCTAGCGAGCTACAATGAGCAGTTCTTC; cdr3_aa: CSTKGGLASYNEQFF
j_call: TRBJ1-2; clone_size: -; d_call: TRBD1; v_call: TRBV4-2; cdr3_nt: TGTGCCAGCAGCCAAGACACGACAGGGAGCTATGGCTACACCTTC; cdr3_aa: CASSQDTTGSYGYTF
j_call: TRBJ2-6; clone_size: -; d_call: TRBD1; v_call: TRBV7-6; cdr3_nt: TGTGCCAGCAGCCTATGGACAGGGCGCTCTGGGGCCAACGTCCTGACTTTC; cdr3_aa: CASSLWTGRSGANVLTF
j_call: TRBJ2-6; clone_size: -; d_call: -; v_call: TRBV4-2; cdr3_nt: TGTGCCAGCAGTACGTTGGGGAGAGAATCTGGGGCCAACGTCCTGACTTTC; cdr3_aa: CASSTLGRESGANVLTF
j_call: TRBJ2-1; clone_size: once; d_call: TRBD2; v_call: TRBV11-2; cdr3_nt: TGTGCCAGCAGCTTAACAGCGGGAGGTCTAGGTGAGCAGTTCTTC; cdr3_aa: CASSLTAGGLGEQFF
j_call: TRBJ1-3; clone_size: -; d_call: -; v_call: TRBV27; cdr3_nt: TGTGCCAGCAGTTTAGGACGGAACTCTGGAAACACCATATATTTT; cdr3_aa: CASSLGRNSGNTIYF
j_call: TRBJ2-7; clone_size: -; d_call: -; v_call: TRBV6-1; cdr3_nt: TGTGCCAGCAGTGGTTGGACCTCCTACGAGCAGTACTTC; cdr3_aa: CASSGWTSYEQYF
j_call: TRBJ2-2; clone_size: -; d_call: -; v_call: TRBV7-6; cdr3_nt: TGTGCCAGCAGCTGGACAGATAACACCGGGGAGCTGTTTTTT; cdr3_aa: CASSWTDNTGELFF
j_call: TRBJ1-5; clone_size: few; d_call: -; v_call: TRBV7-2; cdr3_nt: TGTGCCAGCAGCCACGGTACACAGTCCCCTCAGCCCCAGCATTTT; cdr3_aa: CASSHGTQSPQPQHF
j_call: TRBJ2-2; clone_size: -; d_call: -; v_call: TRBV6-6; cdr3_nt: TGTGCCAGCAGTCGAACGGTTAACACCGGGGAGCTGTTTTTT; cdr3_aa: CASSRTVNTGELFF
j_call: TRBJ2-5; clone_size: -; d_call: -; v_call: TRBV7-3; cdr3_nt: TGTGCCAGCAGCTTAGGGGGGGCCGAAGAGACCCAGTACTTC; cdr3_aa: CASSLGGAEETQYF
j_call: TRBJ2-5; clone_size: -; d_call: -; v_call: TRBV11-2; cdr3_nt: TGTGCCAGCAGCCGGATTCCGGACAGCCAAGAGACCCAGTACTTC; cdr3_aa: CASSRIPDSQETQYF
j_call: TRBJ2-7; clone_size: once; d_call: TRBD2; v_call: TRBV19; cdr3_nt: TGTGCCAGTAGAGAGCGGGGGGGGCGTGAGCAGTACTTC; cdr3_aa: CASRERGGREQYF
j_call: TRBJ1-2; clone_size: -; d_call: -; v_call: TRBV7-9; cdr3_nt: TGTGCCAGCAGCTTAGTTGAAGGGGCTAACTATGGCTACACCTTC; cdr3_aa: CASSLVEGANYGYTF
j_call: TRBJ2-3; clone_size: -; d_call: -; v_call: TRBV20-1; cdr3_nt: TGCAGTGCTAGGCCGGGAGATACGCAGTATTTT; cdr3_aa: CSARPGDTQYF
j_call: TRBJ1-2; clone_size: -; d_call: -; v_call: TRBV29-1; cdr3_nt: TGCAGCGTTGACGGGGTCGGCTACACCTTC; cdr3_aa: CSVDGVGYTF
j_call: TRBJ1-2; clone_size: -; d_call: -; v_call: TRBV7-2; cdr3_nt: TGTGCCAGCAGCTTAGCGAGTTCCTATGGCTACACCTTC; cdr3_aa: CASSLASSYGYTF
j_call: TRBJ1-2; clone_size: -; d_call: -; v_call: TRBV2; cdr3_nt: TGTGCCAGCAGTGTTCAGGAATATGGCTACACCTTC; cdr3_aa: CASSVQEYGYTF
j_call: TRBJ1-1; clone_size: -; d_call: TRBD1; v_call: TRBV6-1; cdr3_nt: TGTGCCAGCAGTGATCGACAGGGAAAGAACACTGAAGCTTTCTTT; cdr3_aa: CASSDRQGKNTEAFF
j_call: TRBJ2-7; clone_size: -; d_call: -; v_call: TRBV6-1; cdr3_nt: TGTGCCGGATCGGGACTCAGCTCCTACGAGCAGTACTTC; cdr3_aa: CAGSGLSSYEQYF
j_call: TRBJ1-2; clone_size: few; d_call: -; v_call: TRBV19; cdr3_nt: TGTGCCAGTAGTAACGACCCTACGGACTATGGCTACACCTTC; cdr3_aa: CASSNDPTDYGYTF
j_call: TRBJ2-3; clone_size: -; d_call: TRBD1; v_call: TRBV7-9; cdr3_nt: TGTGCCAGCAGCTCATGGGGCGACAGGGCAGGGTTATCCAGGACGCAGTATTTT; cdr3_aa: CASSSWGDRAGLSRTQYF
j_call: TRBJ1-5; clone_size: -; d_call: -; v_call: TRBV6-1; cdr3_nt: TGTGCCAGCATTCAGGGCCCCAATCAGCCCCAGCATTTT; cdr3_aa: CASIQGPNQPQHF
j_call: TRBJ2-5; clone_size: -; d_call: -; v_call: TRBV7-9; cdr3_nt: TGTGCCAGCAGCTTATGGTTGGGGTCACAGTCCCAAGAGACCCAGTACTTC; cdr3_aa: CASSLWLGSQSQETQYF
j_call: TRBJ2-2; clone_size: -; d_call: -; v_call: TRBV7-9; cdr3_nt: TGTGCCAGCAGCTTAGTTTTTGGGCGTAACACCGGGGAGCTGTTTTTT; cdr3_aa: CASSLVFGRNTGELFF
j_call: TRBJ1-2; clone_size: -; d_call: -; v_call: TRBV6-1; cdr3_nt: TGTGCCAGCAGTGGCAGTGTGGCTTATGGCTACACCTTC; cdr3_aa: CASSGSVAYGYTF
j_call: TRBJ2-7; clone_size: -; d_call: -; v_call: TRBV10-1; cdr3_nt: TGCGCCAGCAGTGAGACAGGGTTTGAACCTAGGGAGCAGTACTTC; cdr3_aa: CASSETGFEPREQYF
j_call: TRBJ2-7; clone_size: -; d_call: TRBD1; v_call: TRBV6-5; cdr3_nt: TGTGCCAGCAGAAGACAGGGGGAGGCCCCCTACGAGCAGTACTTC; cdr3_aa: CASRRQGEAPYEQYF
j_call: TRBJ2-7; clone_size: -; d_call: -; v_call: TRBV6-6; cdr3_nt: TGTGCCAGCAGTGGGGACAACTCCTACGAGCAGTACTTC; cdr3_aa: CASSGDNSYEQYF
j_call: TRBJ2-4; clone_size: -; d_call: TRBD2; v_call: TRBV5-1; cdr3_nt: TGCGCCAGCAGCCCGACTAGCGGGGGAACTCTAGCCAAAAACATTCAGTACTTC; cdr3_aa: CASSPTSGGTLAKNIQYF
j_call: TRBJ2-3; clone_size: -; d_call: -; v_call: TRBV7-2; cdr3_nt: TGTGCCAGCAGCTTAGGTCACACCACAGATACGCAGTATTTT; cdr3_aa: CASSLGHTTDTQYF
j_call: TRBJ1-1; clone_size: -; d_call: -; v_call: TRBV18; cdr3_nt: TGTGCCAGCTCACCACAGGGTTTGAACACTGAAGCTTTCTTT; cdr3_aa: CASSPQGLNTEAFF
j_call: TRBJ1-2; clone_size: -; d_call: TRBD1; v_call: TRBV30; cdr3_nt: TGTGCCTGGACTTCACAGGGGCCAATCTATGGCTACACCTTC; cdr3_aa: CAWTSQGPIYGYTF
j_call: TRBJ1-5; clone_size: few; d_call: TRBD1; v_call: TRBV30; cdr3_nt: TGTGCCTGGGGGGACAGGGATCAGCCCCAGCATTTT; cdr3_aa: CAWGDRDQPQHF
j_call: TRBJ1-5; clone_size: -; d_call: -; v_call: TRBV28; cdr3_nt: TGTGCCAGCAGTTTCGTCGACGGATATAGCAATCAGCCCCAGCATTTT; cdr3_aa: CASSFVDGYSNQPQHF
j_call: TRBJ2-1; clone_size: -; d_call: TRBD1; v_call: TRBV4-1; cdr3_nt: TGCGCCAGCAGCCAAAGGGCGATAGGGACAGGGACTAACAATGAGCAGTTCTTC; cdr3_aa: CASSQRAIGTGTNNEQFF
j_call: TRBJ2-1; clone_size: -; d_call: TRBD2; v_call: TRBV5-1; cdr3_nt: TGCGCCAGCAGCCCCAACCCTTTGGCGGGAGACCTTGAGCAGTTCTTC; cdr3_aa: CASSPNPLAGDLEQFF
j_call: TRBJ2-1; clone_size: -; d_call: TRBD2; v_call: TRBV30; cdr3_nt: TGTGCCTGGAGCGACCGGACTAGCGGGAGCCTGTACAATGAGCAGTTCTTC; cdr3_aa: CAWSDRTSGSLYNEQFF
j_call: TRBJ2-2; clone_size: -; d_call: -; v_call: TRBV5-1; cdr3_nt: TGCGCCAGCAGAGTGGCGCTGGTGGACACCGGGGAGCTGTTTTTT; cdr3_aa: CASRVALVDTGELFF
j_call: TRBJ2-2; clone_size: -; d_call: -; v_call: TRBV7-2; cdr3_nt: TGTGCCAGCATTCAACCGATGGGGTCCTATTTCACCGGGGAGCTGTTTTTT; cdr3_aa: CASIQPMGSYFTGELFF
j_call: TRBJ1-3; clone_size: -; d_call: -; v_call: TRBV19; cdr3_nt: TGTGCCAGTTCTAAGGAGAGCTCTGGAAACACCATATATTTT; cdr3_aa: CASSKESSGNTIYF